These 22 T cell receptor beta chains share one sample of origin, sequenced in a study of post-analysis software for immune sequencing data. General study results and limits: In patients, TRBV5-6, TRBV5-1 and TRBV20-1 belonged to several TRBV segments found more frequently than in controls.

cDNA libraries for TCR beta contained unique molecular identifiers. TCRdb re-analysed the PCR reads in MiXCR, keeping a single row per CDR3 protein. The profile shows some 700,000 distinct CDR3 sequences, more than 50% of them singletons. The antigens for these receptors are not known. The sequenced material came from blood. The receptors here all came from a girl aged 2 to 10 with multiple sclerosis.

This clonotype has a single count. The CDR3 here is CASSPRDGGDDTQYF. The CDR3 coding sequence is TGTGCCAGCAGCCCCCGGGACGGGGGCGATGATACGCAGTATTTT. The rearrangement links TRBV9 to TRBJ2-3, with D perhaps being TRBD1 or TRBD2 (6 bases each). In germline, CDR1 is SGDLS, CDR2 YYNGEE. The CDR3 extends over 15 amino acids. Trimming shortened V by 4 bases and J by 6 bases, and 18 bases separated the two germline ends.

V usage is TRBV5-1 and J usage is TRBJ2-2, with unresolved D. CDR3 length: 13 amino acids. Trimming removed 2 bases at V and 4 bases at J, with 6 bases between. Germline CDR1 reads SGHRS; CDR2 reads YFSETQ. CDR3 nucleotides: TGCGCCAGCAGCTTCTATGGCACCGGGGAGCTGTTTTTT. Protein: CASSFYGTGELFF.

The chain is built from TRBV12-3 or TRBV12-4 and TRBJ2-7; D ambiguous. V dropped 5 bases and J dropped 3 bases, with 8 bases sitting between them. CDR3 length: 12 residues. The CDR3 DNA follows: TGTGCCAGCAGTCTCACAAACTACGAGCAGTACTTC. Translation: CASSLTNYEQYF.

The sample holds a few counts of this clonotype. The J gene is TRBJ2-3, the V gene TRBV11-2, with D perhaps being TRBD1 or TRBD2 (6 bases each). This CDR3 comprises 22 residues. V lost 6 bases, J lost 0 bases, and 34 bases lay in between. Looked up from germline, CDR1 is SGHAT and CDR2 is FQNNGV. The DNA for the CDR3 is TGTGCCAGCAGTAATTTATTTGGGGTCCGGCGGGACAACAAGACTAGCACAGATACGCAGTATTTT. Protein sequence: CASSNLFGVRRDNKTSTDTQYF.

The chain is built from TRBV29-1 and TRBJ2-1; D may be TRBD2 (5 bases). Germline assignment: CDR1 SQVTM and CDR2 ANQGSEA. V gave up 3 bases and J gave up 3 bases, with 9 bases separating them. The CDR3 covers 13 residues. CDR3: CSVERVGYNEQFF. CDR3 in DNA: TGCAGCGTTGAGAGGGTAGGCTACAATGAGCAGTTCTTC.

The chain has TRBV12-3 or TRBV12-4 and TRBJ1-1, with 8 bases fitting TRBD1. CDR3 length equals 15 residues. The ends lost 5 bases at V and 3 bases at J; junction bases unmatched: 8. The CDR3 here is CASSTGQVGDTEAFF. In DNA form, the CDR3 reads TGTGCCAGCAGTACGGGACAGGTAGGCGACACTGAAGCTTTCTTT.

There are a few counts of this clonotype. The gene calls are TRBV5-5 and TRBJ2-1; TRBD2 is a possible D gene (6 bases). Trimming shortened V by 5 bases and J by 1 base, and 19 bases separated the two germline ends. The germline gives CDR1 SGHKS, CDR2 YYEKEE (reference sequence). The CDR3 loop spans 17 amino acids. In DNA form, the CDR3 reads TGTGCCAGCAGACCGGGTGCGTCACGGGGGTCCTACAATGAGCAGTTCTTC. Amino acid sequence: CASRPGASRGSYNEQFF.

The V call is TRBV25-1, the J call TRBJ2-5, with D unresolved. The DNA end lines up better with TRBJ2-7; the J call may be wrong. CDR1 and CDR2 (germline): MGHDK, SYGVNS. The CDR3 has 13 amino acids. CDR3 sequence reads: CASRSGIADEQYF. The CDR3 DNA follows: TGTGCCAGCAGGTCAGGAATCGCAGACGAGCAGTACTTC.

The genes are TRBV5-1 and TRBJ2-5; D might be TRBD2 (5 bases). The DNA end favors TRBJ2-7, so the J call may be wrong. Germline V gene data show CDR1 as SGHRS and CDR2 as YFSETQ. This CDR3 has 12 residues. The chain's CDR3 is CASSLKEDEQYF. In DNA, the CDR3 is TGCGCCAGCAGCTTGAAGGAGGACGAGCAGTACTTC.

This clonotype appeared a few times. The gene calls are TRBV20-1 and TRBJ2-3; a weak D match, TRBD1 (6 bases). Germline loops: CDR1 DFQATT, CDR2 SNEGSKA (reference sequence). Trimming cost V 3 bases and J 1 base, with 14 bases left between them. This CDR3 region has 15 residues. The CDR3 loop is CSASDGGQRTDTQYF. In nucleotides, the CDR3 is TGCAGTGCTAGTGACGGAGGACAGCGCACAGATACGCAGTATTTT.

This clonotype has only one observation. This chain links TRBV20-1 with TRBJ2-3; 7 nucleotides agree with TRBD1. V dropped 3 bases and J dropped 5; count of bases not matched to a gene: 11. Germline V gene data show CDR1 as DFQATT and CDR2 as SNEGSKA (reference sequence). This CDR3 comprises 15 residues. In DNA form, the CDR3 reads TGCAGTGCTAGTTACGAGGGGGCAGCAAGAGATACGCAGTATTTT. Residues: CSASYEGAARDTQYF.

V and J are TRBV5-1 and TRBJ2-1; 9 bases are a match to TRBD2. The CDR3 runs 14 residues. Germline assignment: CDR1 SGHRS and CDR2 YFSETQ. V lost 2 bases and J lost 6; bases outside the gene matches: 3. CDR3 residues: CASSFGTSSNEQFF. DNA for the CDR3: TGCGCCAGCAGCTTTGGGACTAGCTCCAATGAGCAGTTCTTC.

As to this clonotype: A much larger clone is a single base away; this may be a read error. The J gene is TRBJ2-5, the V gene TRBV7-9, with 8 bases identical to TRBD1. This CDR3 spans 13 amino acids. V lost 4 bases, J lost 3 bases, and 1 base stayed unmatched. Per germline, CDR1 SEHNR and CDR2 FQNEAQ (reference sequence). Here the CDR3 reads CASSSDREETQYF. The CDR3 nucleotides are TGTGCCAGCAGCTCGGACAGGGAAGAGACCCAGTACTTC.

The chain has TRBV6-2 or TRBV6-3 and TRBJ1-1, with unresolved D. Deletions cut 8 bases from V and 1 base from J, with 14 bases between. This CDR3 comprises 14 residues. Germline lookup yields CDR1 MNHEY and CDR2 SVGEGT. This CDR3 is CASAYEQANTEAFF. CDR3 nucleotide sequence: TGTGCCAGCGCGTATGAACAAGCGAACACTGAAGCTTTCTTT.

V gene TRBV12-5 combines with J gene TRBJ2-1, with D possibly matching TRBD2 (5 bases). The CDR3 covers 14 residues. The germline CDR1 and CDR2 sequences are LGHNT and FRNRAP. The ends were cut back, 5 bases at V and 3 bases at J, with 11 bases in the middle. Written as DNA, the CDR3 is TGTGCTAGTGGTCCGGGATCCAACTACAATGAGCAGTTCTTC. It codes for CASGPGSNYNEQFF.

The rearrangement joins TRBV4-2 to TRBJ2-1; D ambiguous. In germline, CDR1 is LGHNA, CDR2 YNFKEQ. The ends were cut back, 5 bases at V and 8 bases at J, with 22 bases in the middle. The CDR3 is 16 residues long. The chain's CDR3 is CASSSKPETISHEQFF. In DNA form, the CDR3 reads TGTGCCAGCAGCTCAAAACCGGAAACTATTTCCCATGAGCAGTTCTTC.

The rearrangement uses TRBV25-1 and TRBJ2-1, with TRBD1 as a possible D gene (5 bases). The CDR3 sequence is 16 residues long. V lost 2 bases and J 2 bases, leaving 13 bases between the germline ends. The V gene's germline CDR1 is MGHDK and CDR2 SYGVNS. The chain's CDR3 is CASSERQGGTYNEQFF. The CDR3 nucleotides are TGTGCCAGCAGTGAAAGGCAGGGTGGCACCTACAATGAGCAGTTCTTC. Full variable domain (rest looked up from reference TRBV25-1 and TRBJ2-1): EADIYQTPRYLVIGTGKKITLECSQTMGHDKMYWYQQDPGMELHLIHYSYGVNSTEKGDLSSESTVSRIRTEHFPLTLESARPSHTSQYLCASSERQGGTYNEQFFGPGTRLTVL.

V is TRBV19 and J is TRBJ1-1; 10 positions agree with TRBD1. The germline V gene has CDR1 LNHDA and CDR2 SQIVND (reference sequence). V gave up 6 bases and J gave up 5 bases; unmatched junction bases: 18. The CDR3 spans 18 residues. In nucleotides, the CDR3 is TGTGCCAGTAGACCAACGGGACAGGGGATTACGAGGAGAACTGAAGCTTTCTTT. The encoded protein is CASRPTGQGITRRTEAFF.

V and J are TRBV6-1 and TRBJ2-3; D unresolved. Germline loops: CDR1 MNHNS, CDR2 SASEGT. Trimming took off 6 bases at V and 3 bases at J, with 16 bases between the two ends. The CDR3 contains 15 residues. The CDR3 loop reads CASSEHRPATDTQYF. DNA for the CDR3: TGTGCCAGCAGCGAACACAGACCAGCGACAGATACGCAGTATTTT.

V and J are TRBV7-8 and TRBJ2-5; D perhaps matches TRBD1 (6 bases). This CDR3 has 16 residues. Germline CDR1 SGHVS, CDR2 FQNEAQ. Trimming removed 5 bases from V and 0 bases from J, with 16 bases in between. CDR3 residues: CASSPVGAGDQETQYF. CDR3 DNA: TGTGCCAGCAGCCCGGTTGGGGCAGGGGACCAAGAGACCCAGTACTTC.

This clonotype was observed a few times. V usage is TRBV4-2 and J usage is TRBJ2-3; D uncertain. This CDR3 region has 14 residues. Germline V CDR1 and CDR2: LGHNA, YNFKEQ. The V gene lost 0 bases and the J gene lost 2 bases, with 6 bases spanning the gap. CDR3 amino acids: CASSQESPTDTQYF. The CDR3 nucleotides read TGTGCCAGCAGCCAAGAAAGTCCCACAGATACGCAGTATTTT.

V gene TRBV9 combines with J gene TRBJ2-3; D not certain. The CDR3 loop spans 15 amino acids. Germline V gives CDR1 SGDLS, CDR2 YYNGEE. Trimming removed 0 bases at V and 0 bases at J, with 8 bases between. CDR3 coding DNA: TGTGCCAGCAGCGTAGACGGCCCTAGCACAGATACGCAGTATTTT. It yields the protein CASSVDGPSTDTQYF.